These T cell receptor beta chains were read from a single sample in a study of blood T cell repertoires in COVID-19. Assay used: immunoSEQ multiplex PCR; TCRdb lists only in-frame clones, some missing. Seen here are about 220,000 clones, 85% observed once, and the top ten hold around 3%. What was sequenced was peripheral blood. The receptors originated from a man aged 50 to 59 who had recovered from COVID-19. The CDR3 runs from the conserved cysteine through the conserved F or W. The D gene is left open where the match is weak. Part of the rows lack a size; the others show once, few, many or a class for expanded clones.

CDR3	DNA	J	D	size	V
CASSQGAKTQYF	TGTGCCAGCAGCCAGGGGGCAAAGACCCAGTACTTC	TRBJ2-5	.	once	TRBV3-1/TRBV3-2
CATSRVSTSGFHEQYF	TGTGCCACCAGCAGAGTTTCAACTAGTGGGTTTCACGAGCAGTACTTC	TRBJ2-7	.	.	TRBV15
CASSLGLAANYEQYF	TGTGCCAGCTCACTAGGACTAGCGGCTAACTACGAGCAGTACTTC	TRBJ2-7	TRBD2	.	TRBV18
CSASPGTGGLGYTF	TGCAGTGCTAGTCCCGGGACAGGGGGGTTGGGCTACACCTTC	TRBJ1-2	TRBD1	.	TRBV20-1
CASSPTGHSNQPQHF	TGTGCCAGCAGCCCGACAGGGCATAGCAATCAGCCCCAGCATTTT	TRBJ1-5	TRBD1	few	TRBV7-2
CASSYRLEAGELFF	TGTGCCAGCAGTTACCGACTAGAGGCCGGGGAGCTGTTTTTT	TRBJ2-2	.	.	TRBV6-2/TRBV6-3
CASSFKTGGNTGELFF	TGTGCCAGCAGCTTCAAGACAGGGGGTAACACCGGGGAGCTGTTTTTT	TRBJ2-2	TRBD1	.	TRBV7-2
CASSWTSGGQTSTDTQYF	TGTGCCAGCAGCTGGACTAGCGGGGGCCAAACGAGCACAGATACGCAGTATTTT	TRBJ2-3	TRBD2	.	TRBV7-8
CASSSLGQGSNEQFF	TGTGCCAGCAGTTCCTTGGGACAGGGGTCCAATGAGCAGTTCTTC	TRBJ2-1	TRBD1	once	TRBV27
CASSTYISAYGYTF	TGTGCCAGCAGTACGTACATATCAGCGTATGGCTACACCTTC	TRBJ1-2	.	.	TRBV6-5
CASSFSGNSYNEQFF	TGCGCCAGCAGCTTTAGCGGGAACTCCTACAATGAGCAGTTCTTC	TRBJ2-1	TRBD2	.	TRBV5-1
CASSPRTSGTNEQFF	TGTGCCAGCAGTCCACGGACTAGCGGGACCAATGAGCAGTTCTTC	TRBJ2-1	TRBD2	.	TRBV27
CASGGGRGLYNSPLHF	TGTGCTAGTGGTGGTGGCAGGGGGCTTTATAATTCACCCCTCCACTTT	TRBJ1-6	TRBD1	.	TRBV12-5
CASSTRTGPILIADTQYF	TGTGCCAGCAGCACTAGGACAGGACCTATCCTCATAGCAGATACGCAGTATTTT	TRBJ2-3	TRBD1	.	TRBV9
CASSQGAGTSRTDTQYF	TGTGCCAGCAGCCAGGGCGCGGGGACCTCACGCACAGATACGCAGTATTTT	TRBJ2-3	.	.	TRBV5-6
CAWSRQGVQPQHF	TGTGCCTGGAGTCGACAGGGCGTCCAGCCCCAGCATTTT	TRBJ1-5	TRBD1	.	TRBV30
CASSLGDRTYNEQFF	TGTGCCAGCAGCTTAGGAGACCGAACCTACAATGAGCAGTTCTTC	TRBJ2-1	.	.	TRBV5-8
CASSLLFGSGTGDNQPQHF	TGTGCCAGCAGTTTATTGTTCGGGTCGGGGACAGGGGACAATCAGCCCCAGCATTTT	TRBJ1-5	TRBD1	.	TRBV28
CAISETGSNNSPLHF	TGTGCCATCAGTGAGACCGGGTCCAATAATTCACCCCTCCACTTT	TRBJ1-6	.	.	TRBV10-3
CASSLDVSSSYEQYF	TGCGCCAGCAGCTTGGATGTATCTAGCTCCTACGAGCAGTACTTC	TRBJ2-7	.	few	TRBV5-1
CASSPELSGNTIYF	TGTGCCAGCAGCCCGGAGCTCTCTGGAAACACCATATATTTT	TRBJ1-3	.	few	TRBV5-4
CASSPGQNSPLHF	TGTGCCAGCTCACCGGGACAAAATTCACCCCTCCACTTT	TRBJ1-6	.	few	TRBV18
CASSITGTGGNEQYF	TGTGCCAGTAGTATTACCGGGACAGGGGGTAACGAGCAGTACTTC	TRBJ2-7	TRBD1	few	TRBV19
CASSWAADSNQPQHF	TGTGCCAGTAGTTGGGCAGCTGATAGCAATCAGCCCCAGCATTTT	TRBJ1-5	.	.	TRBV19
CASSFTQGAVNYGYTF	TGCGCCAGCAGCTTTACTCAAGGGGCTGTTAACTATGGCTACACCTTC	TRBJ1-2	.	.	TRBV5-1
CASSSLGTSGYNEQFF	TGTGCCAGCAGCTCACTCGGGACTAGCGGTTACAATGAGCAGTTCTTC	TRBJ2-1	TRBD2	.	TRBV11-3
CASSPRDRGRAEAFF	TGTGCCAGCAGCCCCCGGGACAGGGGTCGGGCTGAAGCTTTCTTT	TRBJ1-1	TRBD1	.	TRBV3-1/TRBV3-2
CASSIPEGYEQYF	TGTGCCAGCAGTATTCCTGAGGGCTACGAGCAGTACTTC	TRBJ2-7	.	.	TRBV2
CASRRDRGETQYF	TGTGCCAGCAGACGGGACAGGGGAGAGACCCAGTACTTC	TRBJ2-5	TRBD1	.	TRBV28
CASSLEDGREAFF	TGTGCCAGCAGCTTAGAAGACGGCAGGGAAGCTTTCTTT	TRBJ1-1	.	few	TRBV7-9
CASSPGQYSNQPQHF	TGTGCCAGCAGCCCGGGACAATATAGCAATCAGCCCCAGCATTTT	TRBJ1-5	.	few	TRBV28
CASSIGTSYNEQYF	TGTGCCAGCAGTATCGGGACTAGCTATAACGAGCAGTACTTC	TRBJ2-7	TRBD2	few	TRBV2
CASSPHRLAGGLNEQFF	TGTGCCAGCAGTCCACACCGACTAGCGGGAGGGCTTAATGAGCAGTTCTTC	TRBJ2-1	TRBD2	once	TRBV27
CASSQGQGRNYGYTF	TGTGCCAGCAGCCAAGGACAGGGGCGTAACTATGGCTACACCTTC	TRBJ1-2	TRBD1	.	TRBV14
CASSLQGGREAFF	TGTGCCAGCAGCTTACAAGGTGGGAGGGAAGCTTTCTTT	TRBJ1-1	.	once	TRBV11-1
CASSRGQQETQYF	TGTGCCAGCAGCCGGGGACAGCAAGAGACCCAGTACTTC	TRBJ2-5	TRBD1	.	TRBV7-7
CASSRDRVAEAFF	TGTGCCAGCTCACGGGACAGGGTAGCTGAAGCTTTCTTT	TRBJ1-1	TRBD1	.	TRBV18
CASSTMPLSSGYTF	TGTGCCAGCAGTACTATGCCCCTAAGCAGTGGCTACACCTTC	TRBJ1-2	.	.	TRBV28
CANQDRAAKNIQYF	TGTGCCAACCAAGACAGGGCTGCCAAAAACATTCAGTACTTC	TRBJ2-4	TRBD1	.	TRBV2
CASRLRDSGTGEQFF	TGCGCCAGCAGACTGAGGGACAGCGGTACGGGTGAGCAGTTCTTC	TRBJ2-1	TRBD1	.	TRBV5-1
CAWSRTGVAYEQYF	TGTGCCTGGAGCCGGACAGGGGTAGCCTACGAGCAGTACTTC	TRBJ2-7	TRBD1	.	TRBV30
CASSPQTGKRTQYF	TGTGCCAGCAGTCCTCAGACGGGTAAGAGGACCCAGTACTTC	TRBJ2-5	.	.	TRBV28
CATSEGQGVQPQHF	TGTGCCACCAGTGAGGGACAGGGCGTCCAGCCCCAGCATTTT	TRBJ1-5	TRBD1	.	TRBV24-1
CASSRSSGTSQGEQYF	TGTGCCAGCAGCAGATCCTCCGGGACTAGTCAAGGCGAGCAGTACTTC	TRBJ2-7	TRBD2	.	TRBV6-2/TRBV6-3
CASSLVGGYEQYF	TGTGCCAGCAGCTTAGTCGGGGGTTACGAGCAGTACTTC	TRBJ2-7	.	.	TRBV7-9
CASSQSGRTSYNEQFF	TGCGCCAGCAGCCAATCGGGGAGGACTAGTTACAATGAGCAGTTCTTC	TRBJ2-1	TRBD2	.	TRBV4-1
CASSFTADTEAFF	TGTGCCAGCAGTTTTACCGCAGATACTGAAGCTTTCTTT	TRBJ1-1	.	.	TRBV12-3/TRBV12-4
CASSRPGRSTYEQYF	TGTGCCAGCAGCCGCCCGGGGAGGAGCACCTACGAGCAGTACTTC	TRBJ2-7	.	.	TRBV28
CASSKLAENTGELFF	TGTGCCAGTAGTAAACTAGCAGAGAACACCGGGGAGCTGTTTTTT	TRBJ2-2	.	.	TRBV19
CASSYSNRGFDTEAFF	TGTGCCAGCAGTTACTCGAACCGGGGGTTCGACACTGAAGCTTTCTTT	TRBJ1-1	.	few	TRBV6-5
CASSLISGIYAGELFF	TGTGCCAGCAGCTTAATTAGCGGGATATACGCCGGGGAGCTGTTTTTT	TRBJ2-2	TRBD2	few	TRBV7-9
CASSCGEQFF	TGCGCCAGTTCCTGCGGCGAGCAGTTCTTC	TRBJ2-1	.	.	TRBV23-1
CASVRGGRDGYTF	TGTGCCAGCGTCCGCGGGGGGAGGGATGGCTACACCTTC	TRBJ1-2	.	once	TRBV28
CASSEGWATGNEQYF	TGCGCCAGCAGCGAAGGTTGGGCAACAGGAAACGAGCAGTACTTC	TRBJ2-7	.	.	TRBV5-1
CASSQTTGGGTEAFF	TGTGCCAGCTCACAAACAACAGGGGGCGGAACTGAAGCTTTCTTT	TRBJ1-1	TRBD1	.	TRBV18